This T cell receptor (beta chain) was identified during a study of molecular identifiers for immune sequencing clone quantification (dated by TCRdb to between 2018 and 2020). Regarding the research as a whole: In a replicate experiment, RNA from roughly 18,000 or 92,000 naive CD8 T cells was split into five aliquots, four of which were sequenced. CD8 T cells were used in a methods study to benchmark molecular-identifier clustering-based TCR repertoire sequencing (MIDCIRS) and TCR RNA copy counting.

Points the paper makes about the study in general: In CMV-specific effector cells, clones with more than 20 RNA copies accounted for over 97% of molecules, whereas in naive cells such clones accounted for under 1%. Without barcode sub-clustering, chimeric consensus sequences inflated TCR diversity; chimeras reached as high as 47%. Spiked-in Jurkat TCR RNA equivalent to a single cell was reported to be detectable even among over 800,000 naive CD8 T cells. Modeling gave 3 to 3.5 recovered TCR RNA copies per cell versus approximately 10 by digital PCR, implying around 30% capture efficiency. The naive libraries included spiked-in Jurkat TCR RNA (around 10 copies' worth), and this RNA is not part of the donor repertoire. The sizes of highly expanded clones could end up underestimated when identical TCR molecules share a barcode.

Library preparation was by PCR. For sequencing, an Illumina HiSeq 4000 was employed. Bulk TCR libraries were made following a previously described method, with the TCR primers given in Table S5. Total RNA was purified with the Qiagen AllPrep DNA/RNA kit. Reads from multiple sequencing runs of the same library were pooled before analysis. In the original analysis: Only reads with exact TCR constant sequence were kept, trimmed to 150 nt, and grouped by their 12-nt molecular barcodes. Reads within each barcode group were sub-clustered using a 15% Levenshtein threshold, and quality-weighted consensus sequences were constructed for each RNA molecule. Non-functional sequences were excluded, and lower-count sequences lying one edit away from another sequence were also excluded. Based on fitting two negative binomial distributions, any barcode sub-cluster with under 20% of the maximum read count was discarded. TCRdb reworked the public reads: Q25 trimming with fastp, MiXCR clone assembly, productive beta chains retained. Merged by CDR3 protein, the rows form single entries marked with the most common genes and DNA. The V and J calls shown here were made by TCRdb, not taken from the authors' results. Within this sample are over 600,000 distinct CDR3 sequences, with about 20% of them counted one time only. The top ten clones comprise roughly 0.83% of the sample.

Libraries of naive CD8 T cells were built from anywhere between about 17,000 and 1,000,000 sorted cells, with 10%, 30% or 50% of the purified RNA used. Naive CD8 T cells, defined as CD8+CD4-CCR7+CD45RA+, were FACS-sorted into RLT Plus buffer on a BD FACSAria II. To test detection sensitivity, Jurkat RNA equal to 9 to 10 TCR copies was added to samples of about 18,000-1,100,000 naive CD8 T cells. CD8 T cells were enriched using RosetteSep CD8+ T Cell Enrichment Cocktail and Ficoll-Paque, and the enriched cells then underwent ACK red cell lysis. At least ten counts were recorded for this clonotype. It lacks a known antigen. Nothing much larger sits one base from this clone, and base qualities are not available. Specimen: naive CD8+ T cells from blood, with Jurkat cell RNA spiked in. Read against the paper, the sample's cell subset or site label means: FACS-sorted CD8+CD4-CCR7+CD45RA+ naive T cells. The clonotype was recovered from a human donor in good health. Some libraries in this study had Jurkat cell RNA spiked in.

DNA sequence: TGCAGTGCAAAAGCGGGGCAATCCTACAATGAGCAGTTCTTC. Translated, this is CSAKAGQSYNEQFF. The rearrangement combines TRBV20-1 with TRBJ2-1, with 7 middle bases fitting TRBD2. After removal of 6 bases from V and 1 base from J, the junction retains 6 bases not matched to a gene. The CDR3 covers 14 residues, taking in both the cysteine and the phenylalanine. Only the CDR3 DNA stays, 42 bases, in frame from base 1. CDR1 and CDR2, looked up from the germline V gene (reference sequence), are DFQATT and SNEGSKA.